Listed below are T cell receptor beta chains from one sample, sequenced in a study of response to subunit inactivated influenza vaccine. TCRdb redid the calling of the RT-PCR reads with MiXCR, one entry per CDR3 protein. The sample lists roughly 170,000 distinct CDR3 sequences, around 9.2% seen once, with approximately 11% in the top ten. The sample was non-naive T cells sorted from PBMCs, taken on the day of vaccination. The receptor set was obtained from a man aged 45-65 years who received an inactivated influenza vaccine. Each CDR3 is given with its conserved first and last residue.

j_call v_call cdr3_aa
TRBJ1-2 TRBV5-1 CASSLEFRGPSGGYGYTF
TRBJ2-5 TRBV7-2 CASSSSRQETQYF
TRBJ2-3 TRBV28 CASSLKASRIDSTDTQYF
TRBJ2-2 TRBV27 CASSLGPPSGELFF
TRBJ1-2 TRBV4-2 CASSQENWGENYGYTF
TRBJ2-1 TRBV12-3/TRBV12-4 CASSLPRGGAYNEQFF
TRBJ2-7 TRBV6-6 CASSYAGVYEQYF
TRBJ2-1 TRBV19 CASSIAFRREQFF
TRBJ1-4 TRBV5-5 CASSLEDRGWEKLFF
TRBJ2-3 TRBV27 CASRATGGPDTQYF
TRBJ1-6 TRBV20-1 CSARDFRGPLYNSPLHF
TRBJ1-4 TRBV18 CASSLPGIQEKLFF
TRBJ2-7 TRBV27 CASSYLGWDRDYEQYF
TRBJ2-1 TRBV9 CASSASGVSYNEQFF
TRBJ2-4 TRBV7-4 CASSPRYPSAAKNIQYF
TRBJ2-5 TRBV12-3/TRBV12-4 CASSLRGRVQETQYF
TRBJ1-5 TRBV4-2 CASSLSGQGARVDQPQHF
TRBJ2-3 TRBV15 CATSRDRTSGLSTDTQYF
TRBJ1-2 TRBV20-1 CSAITRAGRYGYTF
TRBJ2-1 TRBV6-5 CASRLTLGGSYNEQFF
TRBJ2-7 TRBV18 CASSPTASGAHNQYF
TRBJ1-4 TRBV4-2 CASLGANEKLFF
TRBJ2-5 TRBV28 CASRMTSTGAQTKTQYF
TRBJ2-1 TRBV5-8 CATETNRDMSSYNEQFF
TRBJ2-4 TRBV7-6 CASSLEPSGSVQAKNIQYF
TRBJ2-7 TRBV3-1 CASSPSLGSYEQYF
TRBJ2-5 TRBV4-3 CASSQERGGLGVRETQYF
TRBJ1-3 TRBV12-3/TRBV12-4 CASRMLAASGNTIYF
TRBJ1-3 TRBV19 CASSIRPGNSGNTIYF
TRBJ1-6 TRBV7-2 CASSLTDRASPLHF
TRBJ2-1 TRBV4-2 CASSQVGGEYNEQFF
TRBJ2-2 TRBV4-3 CASSPVGAGELFF
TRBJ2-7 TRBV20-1 CSASGEAYEQYF
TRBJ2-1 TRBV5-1 CASSPDREPYNEQFF
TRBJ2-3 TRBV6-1 CATRGQKGTDTQYF
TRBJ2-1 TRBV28 CAGSKLNEQFF
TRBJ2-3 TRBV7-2 CASGDTGWATDTQYF
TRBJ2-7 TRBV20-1 CSAEDNPQSYEQYF
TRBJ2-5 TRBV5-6 CASSLIERVRETQYF
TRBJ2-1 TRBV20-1 CSARDLLRVGWNEQFF